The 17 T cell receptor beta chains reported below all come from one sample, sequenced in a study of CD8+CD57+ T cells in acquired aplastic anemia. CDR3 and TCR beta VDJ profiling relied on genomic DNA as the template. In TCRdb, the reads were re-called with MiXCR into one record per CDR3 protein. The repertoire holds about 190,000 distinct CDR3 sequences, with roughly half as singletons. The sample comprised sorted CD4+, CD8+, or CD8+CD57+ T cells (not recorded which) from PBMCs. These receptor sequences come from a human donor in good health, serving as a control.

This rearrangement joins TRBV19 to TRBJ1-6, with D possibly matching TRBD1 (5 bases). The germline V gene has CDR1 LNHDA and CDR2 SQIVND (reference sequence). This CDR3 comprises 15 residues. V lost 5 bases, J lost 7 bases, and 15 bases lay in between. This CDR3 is CASSPGTFANSPLHF. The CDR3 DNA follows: TGTGCCAGTAGTCCAGGGACGTTCGCCAATTCACCCCTCCACTTT.

CDR3 in DNA: TGTGCCAGCAGCTTCGGACTAGCGAGGGGGCCTTATAATGAGCAGTACTTC. It specifies CASSFGLARGPYNEQYF. The V gene is TRBV5-5, the J gene TRBJ2-7; 9 bases match TRBD2. This CDR3 has 17 amino acids. In germline, CDR1 is SGHKS, CDR2 YYEKEE (reference sequence). The ends lost 2 bases at V and 7 bases at J; junction bases unmatched: 16. Drawing the rest from reference TRBV5-5 and TRBJ2-7, the complete variable domain is DAGVTQSPTHLIKTRGQQVTLRCSPISGHKSVSWYQQVLGQGPQFIFQYYEKEERGRGNFPDRFSARQFPNYSSELNVNALLLGDSALYLCASSFGLARGPYNEQYFGPGTRLTVT.

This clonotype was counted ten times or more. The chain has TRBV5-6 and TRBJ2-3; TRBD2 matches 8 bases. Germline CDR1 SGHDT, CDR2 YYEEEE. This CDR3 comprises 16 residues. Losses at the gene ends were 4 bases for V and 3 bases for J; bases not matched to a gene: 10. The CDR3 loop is CASSALRGGTTDTQYF. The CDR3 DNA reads TGTGCCAGCAGCGCCCTGCGCGGGGGGACGACAGATACGCAGTATTTT.

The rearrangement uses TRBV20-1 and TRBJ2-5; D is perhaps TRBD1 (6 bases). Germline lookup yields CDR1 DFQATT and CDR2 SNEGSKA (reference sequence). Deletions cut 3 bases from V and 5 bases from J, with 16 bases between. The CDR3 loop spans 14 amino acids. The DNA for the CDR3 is TGCAGTGCTAGGTCCAGCAGGGGCGCGGAGACCCAGTACTTC. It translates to CSARSSRGAETQYF.

The CDR3 DNA sequence: TGCGCCAGCAGCTTGGTTGGAGGGTCAGATACGCAGTATTTT. Its translation: CASSLVGGSDTQYF. The chain links TRBV5-1 to TRBJ2-3; TRBD2 is a possible D gene (6 bases). Looked up from germline, CDR1 is SGHRS and CDR2 is YFSETQ. Trimming left V 0 bases short and J 4 bases short, with 9 bases between. This CDR3 comprises 14 residues.

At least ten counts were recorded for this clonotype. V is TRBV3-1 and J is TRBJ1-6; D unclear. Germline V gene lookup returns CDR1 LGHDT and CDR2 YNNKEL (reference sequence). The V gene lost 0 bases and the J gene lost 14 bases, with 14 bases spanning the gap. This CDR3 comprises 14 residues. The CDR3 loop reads CASSQDWSKESLHF. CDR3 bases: TGTGCCAGCAGCCAAGATTGGAGTAAAGAATCCCTCCACTTT. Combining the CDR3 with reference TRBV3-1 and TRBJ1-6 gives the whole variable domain DTAVSQTPKYLVTQMGNDKSIKCEQNLGHDTMYWYKQDSKKFLKIMFSYNNKELIINETVPNRFSPKSPDKAHLNLHINSLELGDSAVYFCASSQDWSKESLHFGNGTRLTVT.

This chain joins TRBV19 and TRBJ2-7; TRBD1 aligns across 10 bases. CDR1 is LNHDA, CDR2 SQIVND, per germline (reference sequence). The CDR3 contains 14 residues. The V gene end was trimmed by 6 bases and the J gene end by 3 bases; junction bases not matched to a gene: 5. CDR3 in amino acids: CASSWTGGIYEQYF. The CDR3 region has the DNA TGTGCCAGTAGCTGGACAGGGGGGATCTACGAGCAGTACTTC.

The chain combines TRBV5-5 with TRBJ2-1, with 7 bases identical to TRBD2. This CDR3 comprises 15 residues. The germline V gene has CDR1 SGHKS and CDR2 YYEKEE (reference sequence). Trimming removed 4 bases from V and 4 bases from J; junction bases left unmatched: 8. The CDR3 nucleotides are TGTGCCAGCAGCCAAGACGCGGGGGAGTACAATGAGCAGTTCTTC. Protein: CASSQDAGEYNEQFF.

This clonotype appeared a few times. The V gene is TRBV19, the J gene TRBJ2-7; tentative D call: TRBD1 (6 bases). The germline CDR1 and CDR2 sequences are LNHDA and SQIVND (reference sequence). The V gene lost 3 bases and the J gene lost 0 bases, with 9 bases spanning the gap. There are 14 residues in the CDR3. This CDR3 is CASSIRDNSYEQYF. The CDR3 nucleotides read TGTGCCAGTAGTATCAGGGACAACTCCTACGAGCAGTACTTC.

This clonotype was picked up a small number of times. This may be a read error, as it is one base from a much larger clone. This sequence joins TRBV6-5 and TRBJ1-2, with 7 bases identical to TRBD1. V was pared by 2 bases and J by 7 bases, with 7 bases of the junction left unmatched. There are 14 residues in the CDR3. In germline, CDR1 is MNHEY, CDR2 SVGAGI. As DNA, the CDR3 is TGTGCCAGCAGTTACAACGACAGGGCCTGTGGCTACACCTTC. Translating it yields CASSYNDRACGYTF.

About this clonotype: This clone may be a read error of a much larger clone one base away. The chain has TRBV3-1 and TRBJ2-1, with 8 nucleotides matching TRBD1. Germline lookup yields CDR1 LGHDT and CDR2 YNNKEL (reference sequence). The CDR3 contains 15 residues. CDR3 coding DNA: TGTGCCAGCAGTCAAGGTGGACAGGGCCACAATGAGCAGTTCTTC. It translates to CASSQGGQGHNEQFF.

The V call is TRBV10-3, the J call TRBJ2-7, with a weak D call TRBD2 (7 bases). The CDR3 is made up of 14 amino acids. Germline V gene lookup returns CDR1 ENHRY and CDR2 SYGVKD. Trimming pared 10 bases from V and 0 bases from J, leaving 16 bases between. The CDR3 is CATFSGDTSYEQYF. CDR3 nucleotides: TGTGCCACTTTCAGCGGGGACACCTCCTACGAGCAGTACTTC.

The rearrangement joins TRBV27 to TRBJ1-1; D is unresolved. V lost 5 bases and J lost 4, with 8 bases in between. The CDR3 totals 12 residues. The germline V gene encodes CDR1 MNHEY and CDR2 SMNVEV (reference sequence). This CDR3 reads CASSPKGTEAFF. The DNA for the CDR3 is TGTGCCAGCAGTCCTAAGGGCACTGAAGCTTTCTTT.

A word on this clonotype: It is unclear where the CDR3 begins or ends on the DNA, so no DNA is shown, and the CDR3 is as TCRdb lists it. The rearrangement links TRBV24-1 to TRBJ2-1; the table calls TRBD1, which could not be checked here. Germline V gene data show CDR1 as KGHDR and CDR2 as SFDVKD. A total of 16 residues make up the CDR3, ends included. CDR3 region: CATSDFGGGSTGEQSF.

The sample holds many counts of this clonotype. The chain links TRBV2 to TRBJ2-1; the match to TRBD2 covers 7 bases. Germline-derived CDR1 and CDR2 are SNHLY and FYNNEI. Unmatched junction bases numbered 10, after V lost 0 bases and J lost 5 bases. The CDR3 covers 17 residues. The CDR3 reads CASSEAVGLAANNEQFF. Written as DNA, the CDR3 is TGTGCCAGCAGTGAAGCCGTTGGTCTAGCGGCCAACAATGAGCAGTTCTTC.

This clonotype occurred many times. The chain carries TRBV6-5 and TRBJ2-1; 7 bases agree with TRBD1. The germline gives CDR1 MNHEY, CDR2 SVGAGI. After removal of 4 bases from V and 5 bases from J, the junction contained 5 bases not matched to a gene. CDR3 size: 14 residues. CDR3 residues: CASSSLTGNNEQFF. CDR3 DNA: TGTGCCAGCAGTTCTTTGACAGGGAACAATGAGCAGTTCTTC.

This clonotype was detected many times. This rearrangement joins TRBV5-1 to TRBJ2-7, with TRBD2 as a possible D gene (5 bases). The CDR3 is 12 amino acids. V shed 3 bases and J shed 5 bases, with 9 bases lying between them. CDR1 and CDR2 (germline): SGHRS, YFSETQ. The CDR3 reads CASSWTFDEQYF. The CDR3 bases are TGCGCCAGCAGCTGGACTTTCGACGAGCAGTACTTC.